Below, one T cell receptor beta chain is given with its context. The CDR3 totals 14 residues. Looked up from germline, CDR1 is ENHRY and CDR2 is SYGVKD. V gave up 4 bases and J gave up 4 bases; unmatched junction bases: 4. The data were obtained in a study of technical replicates of blood from a few donors. Sequenced by immunoSEQ multiplex PCR; TCRdb stores in-frame clones only, minus some. The sample contains about 62,000 clones, approximately 89% of which appear only once. The V gene is TRBV10-3, the J gene TRBJ1-1; the match to TRBD1 covers 9 bases. The clonotype was recovered from a human donor in good health. Some clones in this sample may be carry-over from other donors' samples. Sequenced sample: PBMCs. The CDR3 spells CAISASDRGTEAFF. As DNA, the CDR3 is TGTGCCATCAGTGCTTCGGACAGGGGCACTGAAGCTTTCTTT.